A single sample is the source of the 28 T cell receptor beta chains below, sequenced in a study of low-dose radiotherapy and immunotherapy resistance in tumors (dated by TCRdb to between 2022 and 2023). The time point label, as the study defines it: after trial treatment. Interpreted using the paper, the treatment or condition label stands for: LDRT plus nivolumab, ipilimumab, low-dose cyclophosphamide and aspirin (RACIN trial). TCRdb names Illumina HiSeq 2500 as the instrument used. To make first-strand cDNA, Superscript III was used along with a set of TRAV- and TRBV-specific primers so that both the TCRalpha and TCRbeta chains were covered. An approximately 20-cycle PCR with Phusion amplified the TCRs, pairing a constant-region primer with the adapter that was attached to the V primers. The raw public reads went through TCRdb reprocessing: fastp at Q25, MiXCR clone calling, in-frame beta chains kept. Rows with a matching CDR3 protein are joined into one entry that keeps the most common DNA and genes. The sample contains some 94,000 distinct CDR3 sequences, 20% to 25% of them found a single time. 10% to 15% of the sample is taken by the ten largest.

Sequencing was performed on PBMCs, taken after low-dose radiotherapy plus immunotherapy. The receptors stem from a female donor with ovarian cancer.

This clonotype was counted many times. The V gene is TRBV7-2, the J gene TRBJ2-1, with TRBD2 matching over 7 bases. Per germline, CDR1 SGHTA and CDR2 FQGNSA. J was trimmed by 3 bases and V by 2 bases; bases with no gene match: 4. The length of the CDR3 is 15 residues. The CDR3 protein is CASSLFPSGYNEQFF. CDR3 coding DNA: TGTGCCAGCAGCTTATTCCCTAGCGGCTACAATGAGCAGTTCTTC.

In its sample, this clonotype was seen many times. CDR3 in amino acids: CASKGRQYTDTQYF. The CDR3 region has the DNA TGTGCCAGCAAGGGTCGGCAGTACACAGATACGCAGTATTTT. The chain is built from TRBV12-3 or TRBV12-4 and TRBJ2-3; D not certain. This CDR3 is built from 14 residues. V lost 7 bases to trimming and J lost 2 bases, with 13 bases between them.

There are many counts of this clonotype. In nucleotides, the CDR3 is TGTGCCAGCAGCTCCCGCCCGACTAGCTCCTACGAGCAGTACTTC. The encoded protein is CASSSRPTSSYEQYF. The chain couples TRBV13 to TRBJ2-7; tentatively, D is TRBD2 (6 bases). The CDR3 is 15 amino acids. The V end was cut by 4 bases, the J end by 0 bases, with 13 bases between. The germline gives CDR1 PRHDT, CDR2 FYEKMQ (reference sequence).

V and J are TRBV2 and TRBJ2-1, with 10 bases fitting TRBD2. Germline V lookup: CDR1 SNHLY, CDR2 FYNNEI. J gave up 4 bases and V 2 bases, and 8 bases lay outside the gene matches. There are 17 residues in the CDR3. Here the CDR3 DNA reads TGTGCCAGCAGTGAAAACGCGATAGCGGGAGGATACAATGAGCAGTTCTTC. Amino acids: CASSENAIAGGYNEQFF. Full variable domain (missing parts from reference TRBV2 and TRBJ2-1): EPEVTQTPSHQVTQMGQEVILRCVPISNHLYFYWYRQILGQKVEFLVSFYNNEISEKSEIFDDQFSVERPDGSNFTLKIRSTKLEDSAMYFCASSENAIAGGYNEQFFGPGTRLTVL.

This clonotype was recorded at least ten times. This chain links TRBV9 with TRBJ2-5, with 10 bases matching TRBD2. From germline, CDR1 is SGDLS and CDR2 YYNGEE. The CDR3 loop spans 17 amino acids. Trimming at V came to 0 bases and at J to 2 bases, leaving 7 bases not matched to a gene. The CDR3: CASSVGGSGGGQETQYF. The CDR3 region has the DNA TGTGCCAGCAGCGTAGGAGGGAGCGGGGGGGGGCAAGAGACCCAGTACTTC.

This clonotype was seen ten or more times. The gene calls are TRBV5-6 and TRBJ2-7; no firm D call. Germline CDR1 and CDR2: SGHDT and YYEEEE. The CDR3 is 15 amino acids. V lost 4 bases and J lost 1, with 15 bases in between. CDR3 sequence (DNA): TGTGCCAGCAGCCCGCAACCCCTGGCTTCCTACGAGCAGTACTTC. This gives the protein CASSPQPLASYEQYF.

This clonotype was observed at least ten times. This sequence joins TRBV6-2 or TRBV6-3 and TRBJ1-1; possibly TRBD1 for D (5 bases). With 7 bases removed from V and 0 bases from J, the gap between germline ends came to 15 bases. The CDR3 spans 15 residues. Germline V gene lookup returns CDR1 MNHEY and CDR2 SVGEGT. The CDR3 DNA is TGTGCCAGCACCAAAACCCGACAGATGAACACTGAAGCTTTCTTT. As protein: CASTKTRQMNTEAFF.

This clonotype was observed many times. The chain employs TRBV6-5 and TRBJ2-3; 8 nucleotides match TRBD1. The germline V gene encodes CDR1 MNHEY and CDR2 SVGAGI. CDR3 length: 14 residues. Unmatched junction bases numbered 5, after V lost 5 bases and J lost 4 bases. The CDR3 protein is CASSRRQGPDTQYF. Written as DNA, the CDR3 is TGTGCCAGCAGTCGGCGACAGGGGCCAGATACGCAGTATTTT.

This clonotype was picked up a small number of times. The chain links TRBV29-1 to TRBJ2-7; either TRBD1 or TRBD2 may supply D (5 bases each). Germline V lookup: CDR1 SQVTM, CDR2 ANQGSEA. Trimming left V 6 bases short and J 3 bases short, with 15 bases between. The CDR3 contains 13 residues. This CDR3 reads CSVSPGAGYEQYF. For the CDR3, the DNA is TGCAGCGTCTCCCCCGGGGCCGGCTACGAGCAGTACTTC.

The V gene is TRBV5-5, the J gene TRBJ1-2, with no clear D. Trimming removed 4 bases from V and 1 base from J, with 14 bases in between. Germline V gives CDR1 SGHKS, CDR2 YYEKEE (reference sequence). The CDR3 has 15 amino acids. In DNA, the CDR3 is TGTGCCAGCAGCCTGACCCCTACGGATAACTATGGCTACACCTTC. This translates into CASSLTPTDNYGYTF.

In this sample, this clonotype turned up many times. The chain carries TRBV11-3 and TRBJ1-4; perhaps TRBD1 as D (6 bases). Germline V gene sequence: CDR1 SGHNT, CDR2 YENEEA. The CDR3 extends over 15 amino acids. The V end lost 4 bases, the J end lost 4 bases, and 13 bases lay between the germline ends. The CDR3: CASSSSGHRNEKLFF. CDR3 nucleotides: TGTGCCAGCAGCTCTTCGGGACACCGTAATGAAAAACTGTTTTTT.

This clonotype appeared many times. The chain links TRBV6-2 or TRBV6-3 to TRBJ2-7, with 7 bases that match TRBD2. The CDR3 consists of 11 residues. CDR1 is MNHEY, CDR2 SVGEGT, per germline. V shed 8 bases, J shed 3 bases, and the junction held 1 base outside the gene matches. The CDR3 here is CASGGSYEQYF. The CDR3 DNA follows: TGTGCCAGCGGCGGGAGCTACGAGCAGTACTTC.

This clonotype was seen a handful of times. The chain is built from TRBV20-1 and TRBJ1-1; D call uncertain. CDR3 length: 13 residues. Trimming cost V 3 bases and J 1 base, with 9 bases left between them. Germline CDR1 is DFQATT and CDR2 is SNEGSKA (reference sequence). The CDR3 nucleotides are TGCAGTGCTAGCGAGACACCGAACACTGAAGCTTTCTTT. Protein product: CSASETPNTEAFF.

At least ten counts were recorded for this clonotype. This chain uses TRBV18 with TRBJ2-2, with D possibly called TRBD1 or TRBD2 (5 bases each). CDR1 KGHSH and CDR2 LQKENI come from the germline V gene. Deletions cut 1 base from V and 0 bases from J, with 18 bases between. CDR3 size: 19 residues. CDR3 residues: CASSPRSPSGRSNTGELFF. The DNA for the CDR3 is TGTGCCAGCTCACCACGCAGCCCCTCGGGACGGTCGAACACCGGGGAGCTGTTTTTT.

To note about this clonotype: Since a far larger clone is one base different, this is likely a read error. The rearrangement links TRBV28 to TRBJ2-1, with 7 bases that match TRBD2. V dropped 6 bases and J dropped 13; count of bases not matched to a gene: 24. This CDR3 spans 17 amino acids. CDR1 is MDHEN and CDR2 is SYDVKM in the germline V gene. The chain's CDR3 is CASSLFPGGNPQETQFF. The DNA of the CDR3 is TGTGCCAGCAGCTTGTTCCCCGGGGGGAACCCCCAAGAGACCCAGTTCTTC.

The chain links TRBV5-3 to TRBJ2-1; D possibly uses TRBD1 or TRBD2 (5 bases each). TRBV5-3 falls under the ORF class, with uncertain function. CDR3 length: 14 residues. The CDR3 bases are TGTGCTAGCAGTTATACCGGGGCCGACTATGAGCAGTTCTTC. Its translation: CASSYTGADYEQFF.

This chain connects TRBV30 to TRBJ2-2; TRBD1 or TRBD2 may be the D gene (5 bases each). CDR1 is GTSNPN and CDR2 is SVGIG in the germline V gene (reference sequence). This CDR3 spans 14 amino acids. V lost 4 bases and J 7 bases, leaving 16 bases between the germline ends. The CDR3 is CAWNRDPQSGELFF. Written as DNA, the CDR3 is TGTGCCTGGAACCGGGACCCCCAGAGCGGGGAGCTGTTTTTT.

This clonotype was recorded at least ten times. The rearrangement uses TRBV6-6 and TRBJ2-2; TRBD1 agrees at 7 bases. Germline loops: CDR1 MNHNY, CDR2 SVGAGI (reference sequence). The V segment lost 0 bases and the J segment 4 bases; nucleotides outside the gene matches: 8. This CDR3 is built from 17 residues. CDR3 in amino acids: CASSYSIPAGGTGELFF. The CDR3 bases are TGTGCCAGCAGTTACTCGATCCCCGCAGGGGGCACCGGGGAGCTGTTTTTT.

This clonotype was seen at least ten times. Here the CDR3 DNA reads TGCGCCAGCCGGCGGGGGGGAAGCACAGATACGCAGTATTTT. It translates to CASRRGGSTDTQYF. The chain uses TRBV5-1 and TRBJ2-3, with 9 nucleotides matching TRBD2. Germline CDR1 is SGHRS and CDR2 is YFSETQ. CDR3 length: 14 amino acids. V shed 7 bases and J 0 bases; nucleotides not matched to a gene: 3.

This clonotype was seen at least ten times. This sequence joins TRBV30 and TRBJ2-3, with D maybe TRBD2 (6 bases). With 0 bases removed from V and 6 bases from J, the gap between germline ends came to 16 bases. The CDR3 consists of 15 residues. Germline CDR1 reads GTSNPN; CDR2 reads SVGIG (reference sequence). CDR3 DNA: TGTGCCTGGAGTGTAGGCGGGACGGTGTTGGATACGCAGTATTTT. The encoded protein is CAWSVGGTVLDTQYF.

This clonotype appeared many times. The rearrangement joins TRBV6-2 or TRBV6-3 to TRBJ2-3; tentative D call: TRBD2 (5 bases). This CDR3 region has 16 residues. With 8 bases removed from V and 3 bases from J, the gap between germline ends came to 21 bases. Germline lookup yields CDR1 MNHEY and CDR2 SVGEGT. The CDR3 nucleotides are TGTGCCAGCGACCAGCGGCGTCTATTTAAAACAGATACGCAGTATTTT. Translation: CASDQRRLFKTDTQYF.

This clonotype was picked up many times. The chain recombines TRBV5-1 with TRBJ1-5; D remains ambiguous. The CDR3 sequence is 13 residues long. CDR1 and CDR2 (germline): SGHRS, YFSETQ. V lost 0 bases, J lost 5 bases, and 6 bases lay in between. Written as DNA, the CDR3 is TGCGCCAGCAGCTTGGAGAGGGATCAGCCCCAGCATTTT. Translating it yields CASSLERDQPQHF. Together with reference TRBV5-1 and TRBJ1-5, the CDR3 gives the full variable domain: KAGVTQTPRYLIKTRGQQVTLSCSPISGHRSVSWYQQTPGQGLQFLFEYFSETQRNKGNFPGRFSGRQFSNSRSEMNVSTLELGDSALYLCASSLERDQPQHFGDGTRLSIL.

This clonotype was detected only once. One junction end disagrees with the germline gene, perhaps due to a read error. The chain uses TRBV7-4 and TRBJ2-5; D unresolved. This CDR3 comprises 13 residues. Germline CDR1 reads SGHVT; CDR2 reads SQSDAQ. Written as DNA, the CDR3 is TGTGCCAGAAGCTGTGACAACCAAGAGACCCAGTACTTC. Protein product: CARSCDNQETQYF.

At least ten counts were recorded for this clonotype. CDR3 sequence: CASSLDGVGQPQHF. CDR3 coding DNA: TGTGCCAGCAGCTTGGATGGGGTAGGCCAGCCCCAGCATTTT. The chain combines TRBV5-4 with TRBJ1-5; D gene unclear. Germline CDR1 SGHNT, CDR2 YYREEE (reference sequence). The CDR3 totals 14 residues. V was clipped by 0 bases and J by 7 bases, with 11 bases between them.

This clonotype was detected a few times. V is TRBV9 and J is TRBJ1-3, with D maybe TRBD1 (5 bases). The CDR3 consists of 16 residues. V shed 4 bases and J shed 1 base, with 15 bases lying between them. Germline CDR1 SGDLS, CDR2 YYNGEE. Here the CDR3 reads CASSPPGGTSGNTIYF. The CDR3 region has the DNA TGTGCCAGCAGCCCACCTGGGGGGACGTCTGGAAACACCATATATTTT. The full variable domain, completed using reference TRBV9 and TRBJ1-3, is DSGVTQTPKHLITATGQRVTLRCSPRSGDLSVYWYQQSLDQGLQFLIQYYNGEERAKGNILERFSAQQFPDLHSELNLSSLELGDSALYFCASSPPGGTSGNTIYFGEGSWLTVV.

As for this clonotype: This sequence is one base from a far larger clone and is likely a read error. This chain links TRBV28 with TRBJ2-7; 9 bases are a match to TRBD2. This CDR3 region has 16 residues. CDR1 and CDR2 from the germline V gene are MDHEN and SYDVKM. After removal of 5 bases from V and 7 bases from J, the junction contained 15 bases not matched to a gene. CDR3 sequence (DNA): TGTGCCAGCAGTCCACCCCGCGGGGGGGTTTTGAATGAGCAGTACTTC. It is translated as CASSPPRGGVLNEQYF.

There are many counts of this clonotype. The CDR3 loop is CASSWGLGGPYEQYF. DNA of the CDR3: TGTGCCAGCAGTTGGGGACTTGGCGGGCCTTACGAGCAGTACTTC. V and J are TRBV6-6 and TRBJ2-7; D possibly corresponds to TRBD2 (6 bases). The V gene lost 4 bases and the J gene lost 4 bases, with 17 bases spanning the gap. CDR3 length equals 15 residues. CDR1 and CDR2 from the germline V gene are MNHNY and SVGAGI (reference sequence).

This clonotype has a count of ten or more. This chain connects TRBV5-4 to TRBJ2-1; 13 bases are a match to TRBD2. Germline V lookup: CDR1 SGHNT, CDR2 YYREEE (reference sequence). V lost 1 base and J lost 10; bases outside the gene matches: 5. CDR3 length equals 15 residues. Written as DNA, the CDR3 is TGTGCCAGCAGCTTGATGGGGACTAGCGGGATCGAGCAGTTCTTC. Translating it yields CASSLMGTSGIEQFF.